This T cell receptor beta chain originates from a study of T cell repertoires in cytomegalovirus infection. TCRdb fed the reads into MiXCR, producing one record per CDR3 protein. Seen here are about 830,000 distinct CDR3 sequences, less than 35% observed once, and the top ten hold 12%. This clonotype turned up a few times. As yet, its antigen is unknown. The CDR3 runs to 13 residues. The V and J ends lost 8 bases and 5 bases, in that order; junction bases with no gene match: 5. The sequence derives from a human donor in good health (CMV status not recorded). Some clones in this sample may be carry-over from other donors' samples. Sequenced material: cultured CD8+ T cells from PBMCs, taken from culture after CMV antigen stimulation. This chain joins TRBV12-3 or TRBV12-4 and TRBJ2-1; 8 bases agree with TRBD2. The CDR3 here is CASGGGPNNEQFF. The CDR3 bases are TGTGCCAGCGGCGGGGGGCCAAACAATGAGCAGTTCTTC.